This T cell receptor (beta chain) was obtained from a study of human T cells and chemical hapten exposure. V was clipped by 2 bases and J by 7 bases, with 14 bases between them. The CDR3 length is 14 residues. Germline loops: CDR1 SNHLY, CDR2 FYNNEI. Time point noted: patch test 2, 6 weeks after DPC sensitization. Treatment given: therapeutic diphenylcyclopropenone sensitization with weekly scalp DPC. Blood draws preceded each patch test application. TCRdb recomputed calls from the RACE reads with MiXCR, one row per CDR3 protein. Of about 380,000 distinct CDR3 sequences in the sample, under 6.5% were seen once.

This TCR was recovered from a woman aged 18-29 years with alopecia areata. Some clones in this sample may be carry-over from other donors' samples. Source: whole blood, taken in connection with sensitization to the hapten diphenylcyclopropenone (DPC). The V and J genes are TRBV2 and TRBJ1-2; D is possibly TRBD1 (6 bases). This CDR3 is CASSETPGEAGYTF. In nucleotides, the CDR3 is TGTGCCAGCAGTGAAACGCCAGGGGAGGCTGGCTACACCTTC.